This T cell receptor beta chain stems from a study of control samples from healthy donors and cancer patients (dated by TCRdb to the early 2020s). Note on this clone: What this receptor recognizes is not known. Base quality data are lacking; no much larger clone is found one base away.

The library was produced with the immunoSEQ multiplex PCR assay. TCRdb carries this immuneACCESS record with in-frame sequences only. Its versions omit some clonotypes, under half of them owing to an unresolved V gene in the studies checked, with the rest unexplained. The sample contains about 110,000 clones, 88% of them found a single time. Roughly 4% of the sample belongs to the ten largest clones. The source material was PBMCs. The source of this sequence is a woman aged 60 to 75 with lung cancer.

Here the CDR3 is given as CSVHGTPNYGYTF. The DNA reads as follows: TGCAGCGTTCACGGGACACCGAACTATGGCTACACCTTC. Recombination joined TRBV29-1 with TRBJ1-2, and the D gene may be TRBD1, 6 bases matching. V is pared back by 5 bases and J by 2 bases, with 12 bases lying between the germline termini. The germline V gene yields SQVTM for CDR1 and ANQGSEA for CDR2. From the cysteine through the phenylalanine, the CDR3 covers 13 amino acids. The entry retains the CDR3 DNA only, 39 bases that are in frame from base 1.